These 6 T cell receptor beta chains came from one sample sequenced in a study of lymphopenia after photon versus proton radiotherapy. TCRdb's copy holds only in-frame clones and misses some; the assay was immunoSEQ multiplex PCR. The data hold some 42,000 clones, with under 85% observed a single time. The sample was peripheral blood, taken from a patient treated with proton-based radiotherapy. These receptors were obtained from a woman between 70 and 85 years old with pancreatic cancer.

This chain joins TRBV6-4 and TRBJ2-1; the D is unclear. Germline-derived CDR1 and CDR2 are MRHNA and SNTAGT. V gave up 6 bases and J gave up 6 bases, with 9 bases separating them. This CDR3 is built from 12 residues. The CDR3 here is CASRNSANEQFF. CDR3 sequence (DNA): TGTGCCAGCAGGAATTCAGCCAATGAGCAGTTCTTC.

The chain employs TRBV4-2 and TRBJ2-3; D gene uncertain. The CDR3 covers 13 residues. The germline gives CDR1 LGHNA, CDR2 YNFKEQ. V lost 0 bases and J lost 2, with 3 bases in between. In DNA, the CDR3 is TGTGCCAGCAGCCAAGATCTCACAGATACGCAGTATTTT. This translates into CASSQDLTDTQYF.

The CDR3 reads CASSPHSTDTQYF. The DNA of the CDR3 is TGTGCCAGCAGCCCTCACAGCACAGATACGCAGTATTTT. The rearrangement uses TRBV11-3 and TRBJ2-3; D remains unclear. This CDR3 comprises 13 residues. Germline V gives CDR1 SGHNT, CDR2 YENEEA. The V end lost 5 bases, the J end lost 0 bases, and 6 bases lay between the germline ends.

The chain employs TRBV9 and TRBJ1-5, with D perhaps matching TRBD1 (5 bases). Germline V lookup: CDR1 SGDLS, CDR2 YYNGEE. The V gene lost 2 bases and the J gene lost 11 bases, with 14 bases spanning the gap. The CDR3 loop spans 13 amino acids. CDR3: CASSVAGFGAQHF. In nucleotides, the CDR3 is TGTGCCAGCAGCGTTGCAGGGTTTGGGGCCCAGCATTTT.

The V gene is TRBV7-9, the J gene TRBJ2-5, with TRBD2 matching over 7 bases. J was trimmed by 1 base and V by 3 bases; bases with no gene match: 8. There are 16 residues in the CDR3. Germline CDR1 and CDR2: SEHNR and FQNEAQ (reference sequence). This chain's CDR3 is CASSFPSGGGQETQYF. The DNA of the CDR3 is TGTGCCAGCAGCTTCCCTAGCGGAGGAGGCCAAGAGACCCAGTACTTC.

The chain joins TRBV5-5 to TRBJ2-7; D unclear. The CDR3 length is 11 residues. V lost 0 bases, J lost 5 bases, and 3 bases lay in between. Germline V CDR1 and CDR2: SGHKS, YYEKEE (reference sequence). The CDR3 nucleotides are TGTGCCAGCAGCTTGGACCACGAGCAGTACTTC. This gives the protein CASSLDHEQYF.